The 14 T cell receptor beta chains below all came from one sample that was sequenced in a study of cytomegalovirus exposure and HLA in healthy donors. Primers included in the PCR were 60 Vbeta and 13 Jbeta primers. Profiled with immunoSEQ multiplex PCR; TCRdb holds only in-frame clones, not every one. The sample yields about 160,000 clones, roughly four fifths seen once. Sample: PBMCs. These receptors all stem from a woman between 40 and 50 years old in good health and CMV-seronegative.

The genes are TRBV6-1 and TRBJ1-2; D not certain. The germline CDR1 and CDR2 sequences are MNHNS and SASEGT. Trimming took 4 bases from V and 0 from J, leaving 12 bases between them. This CDR3 has 15 residues. The CDR3 protein is CASSVESGSNYGYTF. The CDR3 DNA reads TGTGCCAGCAGTGTTGAATCAGGTTCTAACTATGGCTACACCTTC.

J is TRBJ2-1 and V is TRBV29-1; the match to TRBD2 covers 12 bases. The junction had 6 bases not matched to a gene; V was cut back by 4 bases and J by 8 bases. The CDR3 extends over 14 amino acids. Germline V gene data show CDR1 as SQVTM and CDR2 as ANQGSEA. The CDR3 sequence is CSVVLAGGFDEQFF. CDR3 DNA sequence: TGCAGCGTTGTCCTAGCGGGAGGGTTCGATGAGCAGTTCTTC.

V usage is TRBV7-2 and J usage is TRBJ1-4, with 7 nucleotides matching TRBD1. J was trimmed by 5 bases and V by 5 bases; bases with no gene match: 5. The CDR3 sequence is 14 residues long. Germline assignment: CDR1 SGHTA and CDR2 FQGNSA. The CDR3 here is CASSARTGNEKLFF. The CDR3, as DNA: TGTGCCAGCAGCGCGCGGACAGGCAATGAAAAACTGTTTTTT. Supplemented by reference TRBV7-2 and TRBJ1-4, the full variable domain reads GAGVSQSPSNKVTEKGKDVELRCDPISGHTALYWYRQSLGQGLEFLIYFQGNSAPDKSGLPSDRFSAERTGGSVSTLTIQRTQQEDSAVYLCASSARTGNEKLFFGSGTQLSVL.

CDR3 loop: CASRQERGNQPQHF. CDR3 sequence (DNA): TGTGCCAGCAGACAAGAAAGGGGGAATCAGCCCCAGCATTTT. This chain connects TRBV2 to TRBJ1-5; maybe TRBD1 (6 bases). The V gene lost 6 bases and the J gene lost 4 bases, with 13 bases spanning the gap. The length of the CDR3 is 14 residues. Germline V CDR1 and CDR2: SNHLY, FYNNEI.

This rearrangement joins TRBV30 to TRBJ1-1, with D unresolved. The CDR3 covers 11 residues. Germline V lookup: CDR1 GTSNPN, CDR2 SVGIG (reference sequence). Trimming pared 0 bases from V and 6 bases from J, leaving 5 bases between. The chain's CDR3 is CAWSVASEAFF. CDR3 nucleotides: TGTGCCTGGAGTGTAGCCTCTGAAGCTTTCTTT.

The rearrangement joins TRBV2 to TRBJ2-1; TRBD2 matches at 8 bases. CDR1 and CDR2 from the germline V gene are SNHLY and FYNNEI. With V trimmed by 10 bases and J by 0 bases, 5 bases remained unmatched. There are 14 residues in the CDR3. Here the CDR3 reads CAIKRGSSYNEQFF. CDR3 DNA: TGTGCCATTAAGCGGGGGAGCTCCTACAATGAGCAGTTCTTC.

The chain carries TRBV5-1 and TRBJ2-7; D possibly corresponds to TRBD2 (6 bases). Germline values: CDR1 SGHRS, CDR2 YFSETQ. Trimming removed 4 bases from V and 3 bases from J, with 14 bases in between. CDR3 size: 14 residues. The DNA of the CDR3 is TGCGCCAGCAGCACCACGGGAGCGAACTACGAGCAGTACTTC. Encoded protein: CASSTTGANYEQYF.

The rearrangement uses TRBV6-6 and TRBJ2-4; the match to TRBD1 covers 7 bases. The V and J ends lost 0 bases and 6 bases, in that order; junction bases with no gene match: 2. This CDR3 is built from 14 residues. CDR1 and CDR2 from the germline V gene are MNHNY and SVGAGI (reference sequence). The CDR3: CASSYSRDRNIQYF. CDR3 DNA sequence: TGTGCCAGCAGTTACTCCCGGGACAGAAACATTCAGTACTTC.

V usage is TRBV28 and J usage is TRBJ1-5; 7 nucleotides align to TRBD1. The CDR3 consists of 15 residues. V lost 6 bases, J lost 2 bases, and 7 bases stayed unmatched. Germline V lookup: CDR1 MDHEN, CDR2 SYDVKM. CDR3 bases: TGTGCCAGCAGCCAGGGGGTTTTGGGCAATCAGCCCCAGCATTTT. It yields the protein CASSQGVLGNQPQHF. Full variable domain (remainder filled in from reference TRBV28 and TRBJ1-5): DVKVTQSSRYLVKRTGEKVFLECVQDMDHENMFWYRQDPGLGLRLIYFSYDVKMKEKGDIPEGYSVSREKKERFSLILESASTNQTSMYLCASSQGVLGNQPQHFGDGTRLSIL.

V and J are TRBV5-1 and TRBJ2-7; 9 bases are shared with TRBD1. Trimming removed 1 base from V and 7 bases from J; junction bases left unmatched: 12. The germline V gene has CDR1 SGHRS and CDR2 YFSETQ. This CDR3 has 16 amino acids. The CDR3 region has the DNA TGCGCCAGCAGCTTGTGGTTCGGGACAGGGAGTGAGGAGCAGTACTTC. Translated: CASSLWFGTGSEEQYF.

The chain is built from TRBV5-1 and TRBJ2-3, with 7 positions matching TRBD1. The V and J ends lost 0 bases and 2 bases, in that order; junction bases with no gene match: 6. This CDR3 region has 16 residues. The germline CDR1 and CDR2 sequences are SGHRS and YFSETQ. The CDR3 loop is CASSLDGTADTDTQYF. The CDR3 DNA reads TGCGCCAGCAGCTTGGATGGGACAGCTGACACAGATACGCAGTATTTT.

The chain combines TRBV19 with TRBJ2-7, with D perhaps matching TRBD1 (6 bases). The ends were cut back, 3 bases at V and 2 bases at J, with 17 bases in the middle. CDR1 and CDR2 from the germline V gene are LNHDA and SQIVND (reference sequence). There are 16 residues in the CDR3. This CDR3 is CASSIHTGTPTYEQYF. CDR3 nucleotide sequence: TGTGCCAGTAGTATTCATACCGGGACACCGACCTACGAGCAGTACTTC.

The V and J genes are TRBV5-1 and TRBJ2-6; 7 nucleotides match TRBD1. Germline V lookup: CDR1 SGHRS, CDR2 YFSETQ. J was trimmed by 0 bases and V by 2 bases; bases with no gene match: 11. CDR3 length: 19 residues. The CDR3 is CASSLAGTAGSSGANVLTF. The CDR3 nucleotides are TGCGCCAGCAGCTTAGCCGGGACAGCTGGTAGCTCTGGGGCCAACGTCCTGACTTTC.

This clone appeared a few times. J is TRBJ1-5 and V is TRBV5-1; 10 bases are shared with TRBD1. The CDR3 length is 15 residues. After removal of 0 bases from V and 5 bases from J, the junction contained 2 bases not matched to a gene. In germline, CDR1 is SGHRS, CDR2 YFSETQ. The CDR3 loop is CASSLGQGADQPQHF. The CDR3 DNA reads as TGCGCCAGCAGCTTGGGACAGGGGGCAGATCAGCCCCAGCATTTT.